One T cell receptor (beta chain) is described in this entry. The data stem from a study of shared clonotypes between healthy human individuals. Generated by immunoSEQ multiplex PCR, the TCRdb table keeps only in-frame clones and is missing some. The data contain about 2 million clones, roughly 94% of them singletons. Negatively enriched CD4+ T cells were divided by CD45RA into naive and memory. The sequenced sample consisted of naive CD4+ T cells sorted from blood. Noted subset: CD45RA+ positively selected. This TCR derives from a man aged 18 to 29 in good health.

Here the CDR3 DNA reads TGCGCCAGCAGCCAAGTTAGCGGGGATACCTACGAGCAGTACTTC. Protein product: CASSQVSGDTYEQYF. V is TRBV4-3 and J is TRBJ2-7, with 8 nucleotides matching TRBD2. Germline loops: CDR1 LGHNA, CDR2 YSLEER. The V gene end was trimmed by 1 base and the J gene end by 2 bases; junction bases not matched to a gene: 4. The CDR3 runs 15 residues.